The 23 T cell receptor beta chains reported below all come from one sample, sequenced in a study of T cell repertoires in cytomegalovirus infection. TCRdb analysed the reads with MiXCR anew, one entry per CDR3 protein. Of around 270,000 distinct CDR3 sequences listed, around 8.7% are singletons. The sequencing input was PBMCs. These receptors were obtained from a human donor in good health (CMV status not recorded). Some clones in this sample may be carry-over from other donors' samples.

The sample holds many counts of this clonotype. This chain links TRBV6-6 with TRBJ2-7; 7 positions agree with TRBD2. Germline V gene data show CDR1 as MNHNY and CDR2 as SVGAGI (reference sequence). With V trimmed by 5 bases and J by 5 bases, 15 bases remained unmatched. The CDR3 is 16 residues long. For the CDR3, the DNA is TGTGCCAGCAGTCCCAATAAAGCGGGATACCCCCACGAGCAGTACTTC. Protein: CASSPNKAGYPHEQYF.

The chain links TRBV7-9 to TRBJ1-1; D may be TRBD1 (5 bases). The CDR3 covers 12 residues. V was clipped by 11 bases and J by 5 bases, with 15 bases between them. Germline lookup yields CDR1 SEHNR and CDR2 FQNEAQ (reference sequence). The CDR3: CAGLSGGTEAFF. The CDR3 nucleotides are TGTGCCGGGTTATCGGGGGGGACTGAAGCTTTCTTT.

This clonotype came up many times. The chain links TRBV28 to TRBJ1-2; tentative D call: TRBD1 (6 bases). Germline V gives CDR1 MDHEN, CDR2 SYDVKM. Trimming took off 10 bases at V and 0 bases at J, with 15 bases between the two ends. The CDR3 runs 14 residues. CDR3 nucleotides: TGTGCCATCCGGGAGGGGGGACCTAACTATGGCTACACCTTC. Protein sequence: CAIREGGPNYGYTF.

This clonotype was found many times. V usage is TRBV7-4 and J usage is TRBJ2-1; a weak D match, TRBD2 (5 bases). This CDR3 spans 15 amino acids. V lost 1 base and J 6 bases, leaving 13 bases between the germline ends. Germline CDR1 is SGHVT and CDR2 is SQSDAQ. In DNA, the CDR3 is TGTGCCAGCAGCTTAGGCCCAGCGGACTTCAATGAGCAGTTCTTC. It codes for CASSLGPADFNEQFF.

The chain couples TRBV4-3 to TRBJ1-2, with D uncertain. The germline V and J ends were trimmed by 4 bases and 4 bases, with 16 bases remaining between them. Per germline, CDR1 LGHNA and CDR2 YSLEER. CDR3 length: 15 residues. The CDR3 DNA reads as TGCGCCAGCAGCCGAGTACCGGCGCAGACCTATGGCTACACCTTC. It encodes CASSRVPAQTYGYTF.

The sample holds many counts of this clonotype. The chain joins TRBV7-2 to TRBJ1-2, with a possible D match to TRBD1 (6 bases). The CDR3 totals 15 residues. Germline lookup yields CDR1 SGHTA and CDR2 FQGNSA. V was cut by 5 bases and J by 8 bases, with 21 bases left in between. As DNA, the CDR3 is TGTGCCAGCAGCATCGACAGGCGGGTGACGCTGGGCTACACCTTC. It yields the protein CASSIDRRVTLGYTF. The full variable domain, rest sourced from reference TRBV7-2 and TRBJ1-2, is GAGVSQSPSNKVTEKGKDVELRCDPISGHTALYWYRQSLGQGLEFLIYFQGNSAPDKSGLPSDRFSAERTGGSVSTLTIQRTQQEDSAVYLCASSIDRRVTLGYTFGSGTRLTVV.

This clonotype was counted between two and nine times. J is TRBJ2-6 and V is TRBV29-1, with 7 positions matching TRBD1. V lost 6 bases to trimming and J lost 2 bases; unmatched junction nucleotides: 4. This CDR3 is built from 14 residues. Germline V gene data show CDR1 as SQVTM and CDR2 as ANQGSEA. For the CDR3, the DNA is TGCAGCGTAAGGGACAGCGCTGGGGCCAACGTCCTGACTTTC. The encoded protein is CSVRDSAGANVLTF.

This clonotype was seen repeatedly, ten times or more. V is TRBV6-2 or TRBV6-3 and J is TRBJ1-5; no reliable D call. The germline V gene encodes CDR1 MNHEY and CDR2 SVGEGT. Trimming removed 1 base at V and 2 bases at J, with 6 bases between. CDR3 length: 14 residues. The chain's CDR3 is CASSYLGGNQPQHF. The DNA of the CDR3 is TGTGCCAGCAGTTACTTGGGTGGCAATCAGCCCCAGCATTTT.

Ten or more counts support this clonotype. This chain joins TRBV7-2 and TRBJ2-5, with D maybe TRBD2 (6 bases). The CDR3 sequence is 14 residues long. Trimming pared 5 bases from V and 1 base from J, leaving 11 bases between. In germline, CDR1 is SGHTA, CDR2 FQGNSA. CDR3 region: CASSLRSGQETQYF. The CDR3 DNA reads as TGTGCCAGCAGCCTGCGTAGCGGCCAAGAGACCCAGTACTTC.

The chain joins TRBV5-1 to TRBJ2-1; no clear D gene. This CDR3 has 14 residues. V was pared by 3 bases and J by 7 bases, with 14 bases between. Germline V gene data show CDR1 as SGHRS and CDR2 as YFSETQ. CDR3 bases: TGCGCCAGCAGCTCCACTTTTAAGAGGAATGAGCAGTTCTTC. Protein: CASSSTFKRNEQFF.

The table lists this clonotype with many counts. V and J are TRBV10-1 and TRBJ2-7; tentatively, D is TRBD1 (6 bases). Germline-derived CDR1 and CDR2 are WNHNN and SYGVQD (reference sequence). The germline V and J ends were trimmed by 4 bases and 6 bases, with 13 bases remaining between them. The CDR3 has 13 amino acids. CDR3 sequence reads: CASSGDWGREQYF. Written as DNA, the CDR3 is TGCGCCAGCAGTGGAGACTGGGGGCGCGAGCAGTACTTC.

This clonotype occurred many times. V usage is TRBV7-2 and J usage is TRBJ2-5; 7 bases fit TRBD1. Germline V gene data show CDR1 as SGHTA and CDR2 as FQGNSA. CDR3 size: 14 residues. Losses at the gene ends were 2 bases for V and 4 bases for J; bases not matched to a gene: 4. CDR3 sequence reads: CASSLPGQPETQYF. CDR3 bases: TGTGCCAGCAGCTTACCGGGACAGCCAGAGACCCAGTACTTC.

This chain connects TRBV7-8 to TRBJ2-7; no firm D call. Germline assignment: CDR1 SGHVS and CDR2 FQNEAQ. V was shortened by 0 bases and J by 8 bases, with 11 bases between the two germline ends. The CDR3 sequence is 13 residues long. CDR3 DNA: TGTGCCAGCAGCTTAGCGCCGGGTGGGAAGCAGTACTTC. Residues: CASSLAPGGKQYF.

Ten or more counts support this clonotype. V and J are TRBV11-3 and TRBJ2-7; D may be TRBD2 (6 bases). CDR1 SGHNT and CDR2 YENEEA come from the germline V gene. The CDR3 spans 15 residues. V lost 5 bases and J lost 1, with 15 bases in between. As DNA, the CDR3 is TGTGCCAGCAGCGCCGGGACTGATAGATCCTACGAGCAGTACTTC. It specifies CASSAGTDRSYEQYF. The whole variable domain, filled in from reference TRBV11-3 and TRBJ2-7, reads EAGVVQSPRYKIIEKKQPVAFWCNPISGHNTLYWYLQNLGQGPELLIRYENEEAVDDSQLPKDRFSAERLKGVDSTLKIQPAELGDSAVYLCASSAGTDRSYEQYFGPGTRLTVT.

This clonotype was counted ten times or more. The rearrangement links TRBV7-8 to TRBJ2-5, with D perhaps being TRBD1 or TRBD2 (5 bases each). The CDR3 sequence is 17 residues long. Germline loops: CDR1 SGHVS, CDR2 FQNEAQ. V gave up 3 bases and J gave up 1 base, with 18 bases separating them. CDR3 residues: CASSFSTGTTVQETQYF. In nucleotides, the CDR3 is TGTGCCAGCAGCTTTAGCACCGGGACCACCGTCCAAGAGACCCAGTACTTC.

This clonotype appeared many times. One end of the junction varies from germline; a read error may be responsible. This chain links TRBV6-6 with TRBJ2-7; 10 nucleotides line up with TRBD2. Germline V gene data show CDR1 as MNHNY and CDR2 as SVGAGI (reference sequence). The CDR3 sequence is 16 residues long. CDR3 bases: TGTACCAGCAGGGAACTTAGCGGGAGGCCCGCATACGAGCAGTACTTC. This translates into CTSRELSGRPAYEQYF.

The V and J genes are TRBV20-1 and TRBJ1-1; a possible D gene is TRBD1 (5 bases). Per the germline V gene, CDR1 is DFQATT and CDR2 is SNEGSKA (reference sequence). The CDR3 spans 11 residues. The V end was cut by 6 bases, the J end by 9 bases, with 14 bases between. CDR3 sequence: CSAVDRDKAFF. CDR3 coding DNA: TGCAGTGCCGTAGACAGAGACAAAGCTTTCTTT.

This clonotype has ten or more counts. The rearrangement uses TRBV7-8 and TRBJ2-2; D not certain. V was shortened by 0 bases and J by 0 bases, with 11 bases between the two germline ends. Germline V gene sequence: CDR1 SGHVS, CDR2 FQNEAQ. The CDR3 runs to 17 residues. CDR3: CASSLAPPLANTGELFF. The CDR3 DNA reads as TGTGCCAGCAGCTTAGCCCCTCCGCTAGCGAACACCGGGGAGCTGTTTTTT. The whole variable domain, remainder taken from reference TRBV7-8 and TRBJ2-2, is GAGVSQSPRYKVAKRGQDVALRCDPISGHVSLFWYQQALGQGPEFLTYFQNEAQLDKSGLPSDRFFAERPEGSVSTLKIQRTQQEDSAVYLCASSLAPPLANTGELFFGEGSRLTVL.

This clonotype was seen repeatedly, ten times or more. The rearrangement joins TRBV20-1 to TRBJ1-1; D not resolved. The CDR3 covers 13 residues. The germline V gene encodes CDR1 DFQATT and CDR2 SNEGSKA (reference sequence). Trimming pared 0 bases from V and 11 bases from J, leaving 16 bases between. The CDR3 coding sequence is TGCAGTGCTAGAGATATTCGGGCAGGTGCTGCTTTCTTT. Its translation: CSARDIRAGAAFF.

This clonotype has just a few counts. V usage is TRBV19 and J usage is TRBJ1-5; D gene unclear. The ends were cut back, 3 bases at V and 2 bases at J, with 8 bases in the middle. CDR1 is LNHDA, CDR2 SQIVND, per germline (reference sequence). The CDR3 spans 14 residues. The CDR3 bases are TGTGCCAGTAGTATCAAGAGGGGCAATCAGCCCCAGCATTTT. Protein product: CASSIKRGNQPQHF.

This clonotype was seen ten or more times. This sequence joins TRBV7-2 and TRBJ1-2, with D unclear. The V gene lost 3 bases and the J gene lost 6 bases, with 17 bases spanning the gap. Germline-derived CDR1 and CDR2 are SGHTA and FQGNSA. The CDR3 extends over 15 amino acids. The CDR3 coding sequence is TGTGCCAGCAGCTTGTTTACGGGTGATATGGATGGCTACACCTTC. Its protein is CASSLFTGDMDGYTF. The variable domain in full, completed from reference TRBV7-2 and TRBJ1-2, reads GAGVSQSPSNKVTEKGKDVELRCDPISGHTALYWYRQSLGQGLEFLIYFQGNSAPDKSGLPSDRFSAERTGGSVSTLTIQRTQQEDSAVYLCASSLFTGDMDGYTFGSGTRLTVV.

The V and J genes are TRBV11-2 and TRBJ2-4; 8 bases align to TRBD1. Germline V lookup: CDR1 SGHAT, CDR2 FQNNGV. This CDR3 is 15 amino acids long. Germline trimming cut 4 bases from V and 4 bases from J; bases unmatched to any gene: 6. CDR3 residues: CASSWTTGVKNIQYF. CDR3 coding DNA: TGTGCCAGCAGCTGGACGACAGGGGTGAAAAACATTCAGTACTTC.

This clonotype came up many times. The chain uses TRBV7-3 and TRBJ1-1; 11 bases fit TRBD1. V lost 5 bases to trimming and J lost 0 bases; unmatched junction nucleotides: 8. The CDR3 spans 17 residues. The V gene's germline CDR1 is SGHTA and CDR2 FQGTGA. In DNA, the CDR3 is TGTGCCAGCAGCGACCAGGACAGGGGGCTCATGAACACTGAAGCTTTCTTT. Encoded protein: CASSDQDRGLMNTEAFF.